The 21 T cell receptor beta chains in this list originate from one sample, sequenced in a study of blood T cell repertoires in COVID-19. The data were produced by immunoSEQ multiplex PCR, yet TCRdb's version contains in-frame clones alone and is incomplete. The table includes 120,000 to 150,000 clones, around nine tenths detected once. The sequencing sample was made of peripheral blood. These receptors were obtained from a woman in her 50s with active or convalescent COVID-19.

V and J are TRBV30 and TRBJ2-1, with 12 bases identical to TRBD2. Germline V gene sequence: CDR1 GTSNPN, CDR2 SVGIG (reference sequence). Unmatched junction bases numbered 14, after V lost 0 bases and J lost 8 bases. This CDR3 has 18 residues. CDR3: CAWSVRLAGGRIRDEQFF. CDR3 nucleotides: TGTGCCTGGAGTGTCCGGCTAGCGGGGGGGCGAATAAGGGATGAGCAGTTCTTC.

This chain uses TRBV7-2 with TRBJ2-5; D is undetermined. Trimming left V 1 base short and J 2 bases short, with 11 bases between. The CDR3 runs to 15 residues. In germline, CDR1 is SGHTA, CDR2 FQGNSA. CDR3 protein: CASSLVGIRQETQYF. As DNA, the CDR3 is TGTGCCAGCAGCTTAGTTGGTATCAGGCAAGAGACCCAGTACTTC.

Only one count was recorded for this clone. The chain couples TRBV14 to TRBJ2-3, with D tentatively TRBD1 (5 bases). CDR1 and CDR2 (germline): SGHDN, FVKESK. This CDR3 is built from 15 residues. V shed 3 bases and J shed 1 base, with 11 bases lying between them. Here the CDR3 reads CASSHLGAGTDTQYF. The CDR3 nucleotides are TGTGCCAGCAGCCACCTAGGGGCGGGCACAGATACGCAGTATTTT.

The rearrangement uses TRBV27 and TRBJ2-1; 9 bases match TRBD2. Germline trimming cut 3 bases from V and 0 bases from J; bases unmatched to any gene: 9. CDR3 length: 18 amino acids. Germline V gene data show CDR1 as MNHEY and CDR2 as SMNVEV (reference sequence). As DNA, the CDR3 is TGTGCCAGCAGTTTTACAGCGGGGGGTTATAGCTCCTACAATGAGCAGTTCTTC. Translation gives CASSFTAGGYSSYNEQFF.

The chain is built from TRBV30 and TRBJ1-5; D perhaps matches TRBD1 (5 bases). The CDR3 is made up of 13 amino acids. Germline V CDR1 and CDR2: GTSNPN, SVGIG (reference sequence). V was trimmed by 1 base and J by 4 bases, leaving 8 bases between them. In nucleotides, the CDR3 is TGTGCCTGGAGTGAGGGGACTAATCAGCCCCAGCATTTT. Translating gives CAWSEGTNQPQHF.

The gene calls are TRBV29-1 and TRBJ2-7, with unresolved D. The CDR3 sequence is 11 residues long. From germline, CDR1 is SQVTM and CDR2 ANQGSEA. V lost 2 bases, J lost 3 bases, and 5 bases lay in between. CDR3 in DNA: TGCAGCGTTGAAAACAGCTACGAGCAGTACTTC. As protein: CSVENSYEQYF.

This chain joins TRBV6-5 and TRBJ2-2; no firm D call. CDR3 size: 14 residues. The V and J ends lost 2 bases and 7 bases respectively, with 11 bases between them. The germline V gene encodes CDR1 MNHEY and CDR2 SVGAGI. The CDR3 region is CASSYQSPGGELFF. The CDR3 bases are TGTGCCAGCAGTTACCAGAGTCCGGGCGGGGAGCTGTTTTTT.

Turning to this clone: Compared with germline, one end of the junction differs, possibly owing to a read error. This sequence joins TRBV3-1 (or the pseudogene TRBV3-2) and TRBJ1-1; the D gene is possibly TRBD1 (5 bases). CDR3 length equals 13 residues. CDR1 is LGHDT, CDR2 YNNKEL, per germline (reference sequence). CDR3 sequence reads: CASSQGQQSEAFF. The CDR3 coding sequence is TGTGCCAGCAGCCAAGGACAGCAATCTGAGGCTTTCTTT.

This clone was counted once. The CDR3 reads CASSKGQGGNSPLHF. Written as DNA, the CDR3 is TGTGCCAGCAGTAAAGGACAGGGGGGCAATTCACCCCTCCACTTT. This sequence joins TRBV28 and TRBJ1-6, with TRBD1 identical over 10 bases. The J segment lost 7 bases and the V segment lost 5 bases, leaving 5 bases of the junction unmatched. The CDR3 is 15 residues long. Germline V gene data show CDR1 as MDHEN and CDR2 as SYDVKM.

The chain employs TRBV5-4 and TRBJ2-2; 13 nucleotides match TRBD2. V lost 3 bases to trimming and J lost 6 bases; unmatched junction nucleotides: 11. This CDR3 contains 18 residues. Germline values: CDR1 SGHNT, CDR2 YYREEE (reference sequence). In nucleotides, the CDR3 is TGTGCCAGCAGCTATTACCTCACTAGCGGGAGGGCCCCCGGGGAGCTGTTTTTT. Its translation is CASSYYLTSGRAPGELFF.

This chain connects TRBV6-5 to TRBJ1-5, with D uncertain. Trimming took off 3 bases at V and 0 bases at J, with 6 bases between the two ends. CDR1 and CDR2 from the germline V gene are MNHEY and SVGAGI. The CDR3 sequence is 14 residues long. Here the CDR3 DNA reads TGTGCCAGCAGTTATGGCCCTAGCAATCAGCCCCAGCATTTT. Amino acids: CASSYGPSNQPQHF.

This chain links TRBV30 with TRBJ2-1; D is uncertain. CDR1 is GTSNPN, CDR2 SVGIG, per germline (reference sequence). There are 15 residues in the CDR3. Deletions cut 4 bases from V and 4 bases from J, with 17 bases between. CDR3 bases: TGTGCCTGGATTCCGGGTTTAGCAGCGTACAATGAGCAGTTCTTC. Its protein is CAWIPGLAAYNEQFF.

The rearrangement joins TRBV5-4 to TRBJ1-1, with 7 bases fitting TRBD1. Germline CDR1 and CDR2: SGHNT and YYREEE (reference sequence). The J segment lost 5 bases and the V segment lost 0 bases, leaving 7 bases of the junction unmatched. The CDR3 is made up of 15 amino acids. The CDR3 region is CASSLAGRGNTEAFF. The CDR3 DNA is TGTGCCAGCAGCTTGGCGGGCAGGGGGAATACTGAAGCTTTCTTT.

V and J are TRBV6-2 or TRBV6-3 and TRBJ2-2; a possible D gene is TRBD1 (6 bases). V lost 5 bases to trimming and J lost 7 bases, with 14 bases between them. CDR1 and CDR2 from the germline V gene are MNHEY and SVGEGT. This CDR3 has 14 amino acids. In nucleotides, the CDR3 is TGTGCCAGCAGTAGGGACACTGGACACGGGGAGCTGTTTTTT. It specifies CASSRDTGHGELFF.

This clone was detected only a few times. In the same sample, other DNA sequences code for this CDR3. This sequence joins TRBV5-1 and TRBJ2-3, with a weak D call TRBD2 (5 bases). Germline-derived CDR1 and CDR2 are SGHRS and YFSETQ. The CDR3 totals 16 residues. Trimming stripped 0 bases from V and 2 bases from J, with 13 bases between. CDR3 sequence: CASSLVAGSPTDTQYF. The CDR3 nucleotides read TGCGCCAGCAGCTTGGTCGCTGGGAGCCCCACAGATACGCAGTATTTT.

The V gene is TRBV7-8, the J gene TRBJ2-5, with D perhaps TRBD2 (7 bases). The CDR3 runs to 16 residues. CDR1 is SGHVS and CDR2 is FQNEAQ in the germline V gene. With 1 base removed from V and 9 bases from J, the gap between germline ends came to 21 bases. The CDR3 nucleotides are TGTGCCAGCAGCTTAGAAGGGGGGGCTCTTGATAGGGCCCAGTACTTC. Residues: CASSLEGGALDRAQYF.

This clone has more than one count but fewer than ten. The chain recombines TRBV2 with TRBJ2-5, with TRBD1 matching over 7 bases. The CDR3 covers 16 residues. V was clipped by 6 bases and J by 1 base; unmatched bases: 11. Germline lookup yields CDR1 SNHLY and CDR2 FYNNEI. The CDR3 sequence: CASRALRGPSQETQYF. CDR3 sequence (DNA): TGTGCCAGCAGGGCGCTTAGGGGGCCTAGCCAAGAGACCCAGTACTTC. Full variable domain (rest looked up from reference TRBV2 and TRBJ2-5): EPEVTQTPSHQVTQMGQEVILRCVPISNHLYFYWYRQILGQKVEFLVSFYNNEISEKSEIFDDQFSVERPDGSNFTLKIRSTKLEDSAMYFCASRALRGPSQETQYFGPGTRLLVL.

By sample fraction, this clone is medium-sized. The V gene is TRBV19, the J gene TRBJ2-7; TRBD1 is a possible D gene (6 bases). This CDR3 spans 14 amino acids. CDR1 is LNHDA, CDR2 SQIVND, per germline (reference sequence). The V end lost 8 bases, the J end lost 3 bases, and 17 bases lay between the germline ends. The CDR3 is CASRPATGVYEQYF. CDR3 bases: TGTGCCAGTCGCCCCGCGACAGGCGTCTACGAGCAGTACTTC.

The chain combines TRBV7-9 with TRBJ1-6, with TRBD1 as a possible D gene (5 bases). Between the trimmed V and J ends, which lost 5 bases and 3 bases, there was a span of 14 bases. Germline V lookup: CDR1 SEHNR, CDR2 FQNEAQ (reference sequence). CDR3 length: 16 amino acids. The CDR3: CASSTTRDFYNSPLHF. The DNA of the CDR3 is TGTGCCAGCAGCACTACCCGGGACTTCTATAATTCACCCCTCCACTTT.

The rearrangement links TRBV13 to TRBJ1-5; 8 bases align to TRBD1. The V gene end was trimmed by 4 bases and the J gene end by 3 bases; junction bases not matched to a gene: 8. The CDR3 consists of 16 residues. Germline V gene data show CDR1 as PRHDT and CDR2 as FYEKMQ (reference sequence). The CDR3 DNA follows: TGTGCCAGCAGCTCAACTCTGGACAGGGACAATCAGCCCCAGCATTTT. This gives the protein CASSSTLDRDNQPQHF.

V usage is TRBV7-9 and J usage is TRBJ2-7, with D possibly TRBD2 on 5 matching bases. The germline V gene has CDR1 SEHNR and CDR2 FQNEAQ (reference sequence). V was clipped by 2 bases and J by 6 bases, with 14 bases between them. This CDR3 is 14 amino acids long. CDR3 sequence reads: CASSLSERSGEQYF. CDR3 in DNA: TGTGCCAGCAGCTTATCCGAGCGGTCAGGCGAGCAGTACTTC. The whole variable domain, filled in from reference TRBV7-9 and TRBJ2-7, reads DTGVSQNPRHKITKRGQNVTFRCDPISEHNRLYWYRQTLGQGPEFLTYFQNEAQLEKSRLLSDRFSAERPKGSFSTLEIQRTEQGDSAMYLCASSLSERSGEQYFGPGTRLTVT.